These 3 T cell receptor beta chains came from one sample sequenced in a study of blood T cells in healthy people across ages. Then a second PCR, running roughly 7 to 11 cycles, was carried out with a sample-barcoded 5' primer and a J-beta primer mix. MiXCR was run by TCRdb on the 5' RACE reads, yielding one entry per CDR3 protein. There are around 850,000 distinct CDR3 sequences in the sample; around 34% occur only once, and under 15% lies in the top ten. Sequencing used blood. These receptors all stem from a man aged 18 to 29 in good health.

The chain couples TRBV9 to TRBJ2-2; 8 positions agree with TRBD2. V shed 0 bases, J shed 0 bases, and the junction held 16 bases outside the gene matches. The germline V gene has CDR1 SGDLS and CDR2 YYNGEE. The CDR3 contains 21 residues. This CDR3 reads CASSVVSQGAGENANTGELFF. Here the CDR3 DNA reads TGTGCCAGCAGCGTAGTTTCCCAAGGAGCGGGGGAAAACGCGAACACCGGGGAGCTGTTTTTT. The variable domain in full, with the rest retrieved from reference TRBV9 and TRBJ2-2, is DSGVTQTPKHLITATGQRVTLRCSPRSGDLSVYWYQQSLDQGLQFLIQYYNGEERAKGNILERFSAQQFPDLHSELNLSSLELGDSALYFCASSVVSQGAGENANTGELFFGEGSRLTVL.

This chain joins TRBV29-1 and TRBJ1-5; maybe TRBD1 (5 bases). Per germline, CDR1 SQVTM and CDR2 ANQGSEA. Trimming took off 5 bases at V and 7 bases at J, with 15 bases between the two ends. CDR3 size: 13 residues. The CDR3 sequence: CSVLGGVDQPQHF. The DNA for the CDR3 is TGCAGCGTTTTAGGAGGGGTTGACCAGCCCCAGCATTTT.

A remark on this clonotype: No conserved phenylalanine or tryptophan is present at the end of the CDR3, so a read error is the likely explanation. The rearrangement uses TRBV7-2 and TRBJ1-1, with D perhaps TRBD1 (5 bases). Trimming shortened V by 1 base and J by 0 bases, and 9 bases separated the two germline ends. Germline CDR1 and CDR2: SGHTA and FQGNSA. The CDR3 runs 15 residues. This chain's CDR3 is CASSLGLGVNTEAFL. DNA for the CDR3: TGTGCCAGCAGCTTAGGTCTAGGGGTGAACACTGAAGCTTTCCTT.